This T cell receptor (beta chain) was identified in a study of cytomegalovirus exposure and HLA in healthy donors (dated by TCRdb to about 2017). For context, the study as a whole: An earlier analysis of a few hundred of the donors reported 276 Gb of sequence data and approximately 120 million unique TCR beta sequences obtained from around 190 million T cells. The study profiled the T cell repertoires of under 700 subjects by immunosequencing and related them to cytomegalovirus serostatus. Of the 398 genotyped donors, roughly 76% were placed in the genetic ancestry cluster associated with self-reported Caucasian donors. A later analysis re-analyzed previously published TCR beta repertoires from roughly 630 donors and added high-resolution HLA genotyping to study TCR occurrence patterns. All discovery cohort repertoires had been generated using a single sequencing platform. Genome-wide SNP genotypes for about 55% of the roughly 670 donors were used in a later genetic analysis, which treated that subset as a discovery cohort. Typing coverage varied by locus: roughly 629-640 donors for A, B, C, DRB1 and DQB1; roughly 510 for DQA1; more than 600 for DPA1; roughly 450 for DPB1. Four to six DR-DQ haplotypes were handled as single units for association and clustering, since linkage in the cohort was strong. HLA typing included class I and class II loci at four-digit resolution. The aim of the study was to test whether cataloging public T cell receptors could identify signatures of past pathogen exposure. Donor age, sex, ethnicity and CMV serostatus were collected together with the repertoire data. Around 320 gigabases of sequencing data and approximately 85 million unique TCR sequences were included in an early release covering about 600 HLA-typed donors. To predict cytomegalovirus infection status, the study brought together high-throughput TCR immunosequencing, statistical association of individual TCRs with disease status, and machine learning. Besides the first cohort of approximately 710 subjects, a separate validation cohort made up of around 120 different subjects was used. Among 300 to 450 genotyped donors of the cohort, an average of about 240,000 unique TCR beta nucleotide sequences were sequenced per donor, approximately 20% of them non-productive. Rather than drawing on any new phenotypic data, the later analysis identified candidate immune exposures from TCR beta sequences and the way those sequences occurred across donors. In an earlier analysis of roughly 540 of the donors, high-throughput TCR beta sequencing was used to judge whether each TCR beta V gene segment behaved as functional or pseudogenic.

The cohort comprised fewer than 700 healthy bone marrow donors. Cohort members were all nominally healthy when sampled, although unrecorded immune exposures were likely present. The donor tested CMV seronegative and was one of the 352 seronegative cohort members. Every donor gave a peripheral blood sample, and the peripheral blood mononuclear cells from that sample were used for TCR beta sequencing. The Qiagen DNeasy Blood Extraction Kit was used to extract genomic DNA from the blood cell samples. Study-wide findings and limitations: In this cohort, only TCR beta chains were sequenced, and detectable features were limited by the absence of alpha or paired-chain data. According to a later analysis, TCR association rates differed among HLA loci, with DRB1 alleles showing the most associated TCRs and HLA-C alleles showing the fewest. The classifier was reported to diagnose cytomegalovirus status with high specificity and sensitivity in both the original cohort and the validation cohort. In a later genetic analysis, a missense DCLRE1C variant was associated with V-gene and J-gene trimming of TCR beta chains, and the association was replicated in an independent cohort. The earlier analysis of nearly 600 of the donors excluded about 16 rarely observed V segments, including chromosome 9 orphons, because counts were too low. At a false discovery rate of 0.05, a later analysis linked 16,951 TCR beta sequences to specific HLA alleles. According to a later analysis, most CMV-associated TCR beta chains appeared to be HLA-restricted, and the HLA associations seemed to be driven largely by CMV exposure. Three of the identified cytomegalovirus-associated TCR beta chains were confirmed in vitro to be specific for cytomegalovirus antigens. A further reported finding was that TCR beta sequences accurately predicted the HLA-A and HLA-B alleles for most subjects in the first cohort. Immune exposure information for the cohort was limited to CMV serostatus. HLA typing was unavailable for some donors at each locus, so association tests used only the typed subset. Broadly in line with IMGT annotations, most TCR beta V segments showed up in productive rearrangements about 87% or about 30% of the time in an earlier analysis of 587 of the donors. According to a later genetic analysis, donors in an Asian-associated ancestry cluster had fewer N-insertions in productive TCRs than the approximately 700-donor mean. The study listed approximately 160 TCR beta chains as associated with cytomegalovirus. When HLA alleles, especially DR and DQ, strongly co-occurred, TCR associations were difficult to assign to individual alleles. Presence/absence analyses assumed roughly uniform sequencing depth across donors, an assumption that may not hold. Across donors, most TCR sequences were observed very rarely, whereas some public TCRs were present in many individuals. Some IMGT-functional V segments, including TRBV6-2 and TRBV6-3, could not be told apart with the 87-base-pair reads, so those segments were excluded. Linkage disequilibrium might explain the correlated functional status among segregating V segments, but an unknown experimental factor could not be excluded. A cluster of highly shared sequence variants was judged likely to represent a technical artifact of the sequencing pipeline. According to a later analysis, parvovirus B19, influenza, CMV and Epstein-Barr virus appeared linked to several top co-occurrence clusters. In a later analysis, HLA-associated TCR beta chains were found to be more clonally expanded and to have lower generation probabilities than equally common non-associated chains. The authors suggested that the approach could potentially be generalized to other disease states and immunological phenotypes.

This clone has a handful of counts. It has no known antigen specificity. Base qualities were left out, and no much larger clone turns up one base away. There are 12 amino acids in the CDR3, from cysteine to phenylalanine inclusive. Only CDR3 DNA is held: 36 bases, read in frame from base 1. V lost 5 bases and J lost 6 bases; the stretch between them is 10 bases long. Via the germline V gene, CDR1 is SGHTS and CDR2 YDEGEE. The library was generated by the immunoSEQ multiplex PCR assay. For the multiplex PCR, a mixture combining 60 forward primers for TCR Vbeta segments and 13 reverse primers for TCR Jbeta segments was used. A multiplex PCR assay on genomic DNA amplified the CDR3 region of rearranged TCR beta genes. The Illumina HiSeq System was used to sequence the amplified TCR beta libraries as 87-base-pair reads. As for how the authors treated the data: A later analysis counted about 80 million unique TCR beta chains across the 550 to 800 repertoires, and around 9.9 million of these chains were shared by at least two donors. To remove PCR and sequencing errors, raw reads were error-corrected and collapsed into unique sequences using a nearest-neighbor algorithm that merged closely related sequences. Alignment of CDR3 sequences to IMGT reference sequences was used to assign V, D and J gene segments. For a sequence to be retained, a match of at least six nucleotides was required to both a V gene segment and a J gene segment. Rearrangements were called productive when the CDR3 lacked stop codons and stayed in frame with V and J; all others were non-productive. CDR3 was defined according to IMGT convention as the region running from the second conserved V-encoded cysteine to the conserved J-encoded phenylalanine. The earlier analysis of about 610 of the donors excluded any sequence lacking an unambiguous match to a single V gene segment. In an earlier analysis of a few hundred of the donors, V segments were called functional above 56.7% productive rearrangements and were called segregating when the between-donor standard deviation exceeded 5%. A statistical classification framework was developed to diagnose cytomegalovirus status using the catalog of TCR beta chain sequences. V and J gene assignment, in a later analysis, came from comparing TCR nucleotide sequences with IMGT/GENE-DB human TR gene sequences. Using the TCRdist pipeline, a later analysis assigned CDR3 sequences along with most-parsimonious VDJ recombination scenarios. In a later analysis, every TCR beta chain was defined by the combination of its CDR3 amino acid sequence and its V-gene family, and reads without a unique V-gene family were dropped. In a later analysis, approximately 590 highly shared, low-generation-probability nucleotide sequences were removed to address suspected cross-contamination and a sequencing artifact. In a later analysis, a clonal expansion index for each public chain was calculated from normalized within-repertoire ranks of inferred template counts. A later analysis computed generation probabilities with a VDJ recombination model fitted to out-of-frame rearrangements, and checked the results against IGoR. In a later analysis, hypergeometric tests were used to score TCR-TCR, TCR-HLA and TCR-CMV co-occurrence, with a repertoire-size bias correction applied to TCR pairs. To estimate false discovery rates, a later analysis permuted the HLA or CMV assignments 20 times. A later analysis grouped co-occurring TCRs with DBSCAN, adding TCRdist sequence similarity when clustering within HLA-allele-positive subsets. Repertoires with fewer than 30,000 or more than 120,000 public chains were left out of co-occurrence clustering, as were five repertoires with anomalous nucleotide sharing. The table was pulled from immuneACCESS by TCRdb, which kept in-frame rearrangements only. Such tables lose some clones; where checked, under half of the loss comes from unresolved V genes, and the rest has no known cause. V, J and clone size derive from that table, while D and trimming were established from the DNA sequence. The sample profile shows some 70,000 clones; roughly 76% of them were found once. Over 2.5% of the sample lies in the top ten.

The specimen sequenced was PBMCs. The sequence was collected from a man between 18 and 35 years old in good health and CMV-seronegative. In this chain, TRBV5-8 is recombined with TRBJ2-3; a confident D gene designation cannot be given. The sequence in DNA is TGTGCCAGCAGACGCTGGGCCGATACGCAGTATTTT. Protein translation: CASRRWADTQYF.